These 3 T cell receptor beta chains originate from one sample sequenced in a study of blood T cell repertoires in COVID-19 (TCRdb year 2020). The library was prepared using the immunoSEQ multiplex PCR assay. TCRdb obtained this table from immuneACCESS and retained in-frame rearrangements with V and J assigned. These tables miss some clones; where compared with another copy, unresolved V genes account for less than half of the shortfall, and the remainder is unexplained. Recorded for this sample are about 250,000 clones; about 86% of them occurred a single time. About 1.3% of the sample is taken by the ten largest. The sequenced material came from peripheral blood. The receptors were sampled from a man aged 80 or over with acute or convalescent COVID-19.

The sample holds a few counts of this clone. The CDR3 region has the DNA TGTGCCAGCAGTGACAGGGGGCCAGGAAAACTGTTTTTT. This sequence encodes CASSDRGPGKLFF. V usage is TRBV6-1 and J usage is TRBJ1-4; 8 bases map to TRBD1. The V and J ends lost 3 bases and 10 bases, in that order; junction bases with no gene match: 4. The CDR3 sequence is 13 residues long. Germline loops: CDR1 MNHNS, CDR2 SASEGT.

The chain employs TRBV14 and TRBJ2-2, with D maybe TRBD2 (6 bases). V shed 4 bases and J shed 4 bases, with 13 bases lying between them. The germline CDR1 and CDR2 sequences are SGHDN and FVKESK. The CDR3 runs to 15 residues. The CDR3 protein is CASSPRGYSTGELFF. In nucleotides, the CDR3 is TGTGCCAGCAGCCCGCGGGGCTATTCCACCGGGGAGCTGTTTTTT.

The rearrangement joins TRBV5-4 to TRBJ2-4; possible D gene TRBD1, 6 bases. The CDR3 loop spans 18 amino acids. Germline values: CDR1 SGHNT, CDR2 YYREEE (reference sequence). The V gene lost 3 bases and the J gene lost 7 bases, with 26 bases spanning the gap. CDR3 loop: CASSSSPVGLGAENIQYF. The CDR3 DNA is TGTGCCAGCAGCTCTAGCCCGGTTGGTTTGGGGGCGGAGAACATTCAGTACTTC.